A selection of T cell receptor beta chains follows, all from one sample in a study of blood T cell repertoires in COVID-19. Assay used: immunoSEQ multiplex PCR; TCRdb lists only in-frame clones, some missing. Among roughly 40,000 clones, approximately 88% were seen once, and the ten largest hold roughly 10%. Specimen: peripheral blood. The receptor set was obtained from a woman in her 70s with acute or convalescent COVID-19. Both conserved end residues are part of each CDR3. Each record gives: J gene, V gene, CDR3 protein.

TRBJ2-3 TRBV9 CASNLLDRLGESTDTQYF
TRBJ2-2 TRBV7-9 CASTLRGGGNTGELFF
TRBJ2-5 TRBV5-5 CASSPLVAAQETQYF
TRBJ2-2 TRBV19 CASSILAGGSAGELFF
TRBJ1-2 TRBV28 CASTCRTALCGYTF
TRBJ2-2 TRBV27 CASSYPVQGGILGELFF
TRBJ2-1 TRBV15 CATSREDGGLTVEQFF
TRBJ2-5 TRBV25-1 CASSPVGTVWMETQYF
TRBJ1-1 TRBV7-8 CASSLGARGNTEAFF
TRBJ2-5 TRBV11-3 CASSLDRGGQETQYF
TRBJ2-5 TRBV5-4 CASSFNRDLLETQYF
TRBJ1-2 TRBV6-5 CASSYSGRVNYGYTF
TRBJ2-2 TRBV27 CASSLRGSGELFF
TRBJ2-1 TRBV7-9 CASSFSSGGYNEQFF
TRBJ1-1 TRBV6-5 CASSRRRDTGFEAFF
TRBJ1-2 TRBV7-8 CASSLSGTTYGYTF
TRBJ1-2 TRBV7-2 CASSPGQGGLGYTF
TRBJ2-2 TRBV6-5 CASRPPQGRTGELFF
TRBJ2-3 TRBV28 CASSSSGGADTQYF
TRBJ1-2 TRBV5-4 CASSGGYSYGYTF
TRBJ1-4 TRBV9 CASSAGTGPTNEKLFF
TRBJ2-3 TRBV7-2 CASSLGWGTRTDTQYF
TRBJ2-3 TRBV7-6 CASSLERDSSTDTQYF
TRBJ2-5 TRBV12-3/TRBV12-4 CASSRLAEETQYF
TRBJ1-2 TRBV29-1 CSVADRIHGYTF
TRBJ2-6 TRBV24-1 CATSPRQGAFGGANVLTF
TRBJ1-1 TRBV6-2/TRBV6-3 CASSYVNTVNTEAFF
TRBJ2-1 TRBV4-3 CASSQDRGGTSGYNEQFF
TRBJ1-2 TRBV7-9 CASSPMGGLTNYGYTF
TRBJ1-2 TRBV6-5 CASSYSYWGVHTF
TRBJ1-6 TRBV28 CASSPISSYNSPLHF
TRBJ2-3 TRBV27 CASSATGQGFDTQYF
TRBJ2-5 TRBV3-1/TRBV3-2 CASNWGGETQYF
TRBJ2-2 TRBV27 CASSFRGQGLITGELFF
TRBJ1-2 TRBV4-3 CASSQGRWMGIANYGYTF
TRBJ1-6 TRBV27 CASTPGYNSPLHF
TRBJ1-1 TRBV6-2/TRBV6-3 CASSGQVYTEAFF
TRBJ2-1 TRBV6-6 CASSTSGSFVNEQFF
TRBJ1-5 TRBV6-1 CASSEALDLWAGGNQPQHF
TRBJ2-5 TRBV5-5 CASSLEGGAYQETQYF
TRBJ2-2 TRBV5-1 CASSLDRGATGELFF
TRBJ2-5 TRBV28 CASSYSGIETQYF
TRBJ1-2 TRBV7-9 CASSSDGPGGYTF
TRBJ1-4 TRBV5-6 CASSSGQINEKLFF
TRBJ2-2 TRBV5-6 CASSWDTANTGELFF
TRBJ1-2 TRBV5-1 CASSLDPAGTGDYGYTF
TRBJ1-4 TRBV10-3 CAISEQHTNEKLFF
TRBJ2-3 TRBV5-1 CASSSTGLRDTQYF
TRBJ1-1 TRBV10-3 CAIRSGQDWTEAFF
TRBJ2-5 TRBV14 CASSLLAGQRETQYF